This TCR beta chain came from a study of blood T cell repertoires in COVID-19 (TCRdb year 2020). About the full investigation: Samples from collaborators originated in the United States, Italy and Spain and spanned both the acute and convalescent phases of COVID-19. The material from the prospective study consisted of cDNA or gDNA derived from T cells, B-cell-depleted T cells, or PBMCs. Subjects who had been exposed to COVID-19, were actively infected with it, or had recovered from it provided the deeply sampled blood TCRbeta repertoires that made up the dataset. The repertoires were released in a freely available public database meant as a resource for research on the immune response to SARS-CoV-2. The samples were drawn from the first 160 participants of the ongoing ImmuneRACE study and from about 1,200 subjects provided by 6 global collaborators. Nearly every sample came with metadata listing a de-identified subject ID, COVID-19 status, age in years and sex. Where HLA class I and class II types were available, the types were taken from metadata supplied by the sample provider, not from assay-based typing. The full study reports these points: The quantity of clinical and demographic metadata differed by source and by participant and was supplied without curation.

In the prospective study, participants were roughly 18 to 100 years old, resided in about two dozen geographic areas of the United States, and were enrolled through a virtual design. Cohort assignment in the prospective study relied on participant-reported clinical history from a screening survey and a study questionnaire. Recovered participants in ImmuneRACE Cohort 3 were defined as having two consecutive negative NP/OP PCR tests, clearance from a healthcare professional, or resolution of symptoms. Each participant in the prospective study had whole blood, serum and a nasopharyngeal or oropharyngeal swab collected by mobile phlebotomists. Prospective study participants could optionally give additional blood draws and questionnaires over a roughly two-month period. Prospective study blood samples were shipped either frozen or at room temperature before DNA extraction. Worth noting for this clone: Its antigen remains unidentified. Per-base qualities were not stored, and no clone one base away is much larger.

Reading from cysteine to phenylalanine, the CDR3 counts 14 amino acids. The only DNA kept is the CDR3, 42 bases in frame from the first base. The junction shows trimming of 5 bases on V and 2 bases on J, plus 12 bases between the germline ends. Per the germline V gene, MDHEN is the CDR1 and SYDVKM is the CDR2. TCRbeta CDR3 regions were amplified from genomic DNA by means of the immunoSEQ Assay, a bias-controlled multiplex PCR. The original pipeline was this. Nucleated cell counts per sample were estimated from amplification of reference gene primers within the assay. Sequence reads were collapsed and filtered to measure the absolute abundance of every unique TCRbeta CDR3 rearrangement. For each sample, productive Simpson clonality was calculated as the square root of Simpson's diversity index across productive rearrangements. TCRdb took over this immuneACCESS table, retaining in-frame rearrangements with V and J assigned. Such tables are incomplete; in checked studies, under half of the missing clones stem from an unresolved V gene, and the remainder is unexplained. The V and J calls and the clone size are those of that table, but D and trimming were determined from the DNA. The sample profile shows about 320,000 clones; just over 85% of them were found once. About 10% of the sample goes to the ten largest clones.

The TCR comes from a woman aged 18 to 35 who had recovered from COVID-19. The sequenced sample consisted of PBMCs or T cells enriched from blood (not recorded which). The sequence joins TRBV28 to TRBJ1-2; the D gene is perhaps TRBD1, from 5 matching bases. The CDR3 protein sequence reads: CASSRLEGNYGYTF. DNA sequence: TGTGCCAGCAGTCGACTGGAGGGGAACTATGGCTACACCTTC.